This T cell receptor beta chain was recorded in a study of beta chain features in type 1 diabetes. About the research overall: The number of sorted cells examined across all samples was some 99 million. Study-wide points: TCRB CDR3s from Type 1 diabetes patients were moderately but significantly shorter in all four CD4+ subsets. The naive, central memory and Treg TCRB repertoires of patients appeared to be more similar to one another than those of healthy donors.

Via CD45RO/CCR7/CD25/CD127/CD95/CD27, cells of the CD4+ naive, central memory, regulatory and stem cell-like memory subsets were sorted. Note on this clone: Its antigen is as yet unknown.

Expressed TCRB transcripts got sequenced, as all isolated RNA was reverse transcribed. About 3.6 million reads on average were seen across naive, central memory and regulatory T cell samples. Profiled with immunoSEQ multiplex PCR; TCRdb holds only in-frame clones, not every one. Here the sample spans 600,000 to 700,000 clones, about an eighth being singletons. V was clipped by 3 bases and J by 5 bases, with 13 bases between them. Germline loops: CDR1 LGHNA, CDR2 YSLEER. The CDR3 has 15 amino acids. This receptor was identified in a man between 25 and 39 years old with type 1 diabetes. Sequenced sample: naive CD4+ T cells from blood. The V gene is TRBV4-3, the J gene TRBJ1-4; tentative D call: TRBD1 (5 bases). The DNA for the CDR3 is TGCGCCAGCAGCCAGCAGGGCGGTAAAAATGAAAAACTGTTTTTT. This sequence encodes CASSQQGGKNEKLFF.